The 15 T cell receptor beta chains below all came from one sample that was sequenced in a study of beta chain features in type 1 diabetes. Study findings and constraints: Shortening of TCRB CDR3s, moderate but significant, appeared in all four CD4+ subsets of Type 1 diabetes patients.

The investigators reverse transcribed all of the isolated RNA, so they sequenced expressed TCRB transcripts. Profiling relied on immunoSEQ multiplex PCR, and the TCRdb table lists in-frame clones only, not all of them. The data contain some 370,000 clones, roughly 9.8% of them singletons. No antigen has been assigned to these receptors. Sequencing was carried out using central memory CD4+ T cells from blood. These receptors all stem from a man in his thirties or forties with type 1 diabetes.

V usage is TRBV7-3 and J usage is TRBJ2-1, with 11 bases lining up with TRBD1. The V segment lost 5 bases and the J segment 4 bases; nucleotides outside the gene matches: 4. The germline V gene encodes CDR1 SGHTA and CDR2 FQGTGA. This CDR3 has 15 residues. CDR3 protein: CASSGTGGPYNEQFF. CDR3 in DNA: TGTGCCAGCAGCGGGACAGGGGGACCATACAATGAGCAGTTCTTC.

The V and J genes are TRBV7-9 and TRBJ2-2; D remains ambiguous. Germline CDR1 SEHNR, CDR2 FQNEAQ (reference sequence). V was trimmed by 2 bases and J by 1 base, leaving 5 bases between them. This CDR3 is built from 14 residues. CDR3 sequence: CASSLTQNTGELFF. The DNA of the CDR3 is TGTGCCAGCAGCTTAACACAGAACACCGGGGAGCTGTTTTTT.

This clone has only a few counts. V usage is TRBV7-2 and J usage is TRBJ2-3; 14 bases align to TRBD2. CDR1 is SGHTA and CDR2 is FQGNSA in the germline V gene. The CDR3 is 18 amino acids. The junction had 9 bases not matched to a gene; V was cut back by 7 bases and J by 0 bases. CDR3 region: CASTGTSGSPWSTDTQYF. In nucleotides, the CDR3 is TGTGCCAGCACAGGGACTAGCGGGAGCCCCTGGAGCACAGATACGCAGTATTTT.

This chain joins TRBV27 and TRBJ2-3; unclear D gene. The germline CDR1 and CDR2 sequences are MNHEY and SMNVEV (reference sequence). The V and J ends lost 3 bases and 0 bases respectively, with 10 bases between them. This CDR3 is built from 15 residues. The CDR3 bases are TGTGCCAGCAGTTTTAGTAGAACTAGCACAGATACGCAGTATTTT. Translating it yields CASSFSRTSTDTQYF.

In this sample, this clone turned up a few times. The chain employs TRBV6-1 and TRBJ1-2, with D unclear. Germline lookup yields CDR1 MNHNS and CDR2 SASEGT. CDR3 size: 14 residues. Trimming cost V 2 bases and J 4 bases, with 11 bases left between them. This chain's CDR3 is CASSELADTYGYTF. CDR3 nucleotides: TGTGCCAGCAGTGAACTGGCAGACACCTATGGCTACACCTTC.

There are a few counts of this clone. CDR3 coding DNA: TGTGCCAGCAGCCTGTCGGCAGGGGGATTTAGCAATCAGCCCCAGCATTTT. Translation: CASSLSAGGFSNQPQHF. The gene calls are TRBV5-5 and TRBJ1-5; 7 bases line up with TRBD1. This CDR3 is 17 amino acids long. Looked up from germline, CDR1 is SGHKS and CDR2 is YYEKEE (reference sequence). Germline trimming cut 4 bases from V and 0 bases from J; bases unmatched to any gene: 10.

This clone occurred a few times. The gene calls are TRBV7-2 and TRBJ1-5; D possibly corresponds to TRBD1 (5 bases). Germline V gives CDR1 SGHTA, CDR2 FQGNSA. Deletions cut 5 bases from V and 6 bases from J, with 11 bases between. This CDR3 is built from 13 residues. CDR3 bases: TGTGCCAGCAGCCATCGAGGGGTTCAGCCCCAGCATTTT. Translated: CASSHRGVQPQHF.

This clone was found a few times. The chain has TRBV7-9 and TRBJ2-5; maybe TRBD2 (6 bases). Trimming cost V 0 bases and J 3 bases, with 8 bases left between them. CDR3 length: 14 residues. The germline gives CDR1 SEHNR, CDR2 FQNEAQ (reference sequence). The CDR3 sequence: CASSLASGKETQYF. CDR3 DNA: TGTGCCAGCAGCTTAGCTAGCGGAAAAGAGACCCAGTACTTC.

This chain uses TRBV11-2 with TRBJ2-1; 11 bases are shared with TRBD1. CDR1 is SGHAT, CDR2 FQNNGV, per germline. CDR3 length: 16 residues. Trimming at V came to 5 bases and at J to 4 bases, leaving 7 bases not matched to a gene. Here the CDR3 reads CASSGIRDRGYNEQFF. The CDR3 DNA sequence: TGTGCCAGCAGCGGGATCAGGGACAGGGGGTACAATGAGCAGTTCTTC.

This chain uses TRBV6-1 with TRBJ2-4, with D maybe TRBD2 (5 bases). Germline V gives CDR1 MNHNS, CDR2 SASEGT. This CDR3 region has 15 residues. V shed 6 bases and J shed 0 bases, with 12 bases lying between them. CDR3: CASSGDYLAKNIQYF. For the CDR3, the DNA is TGTGCCAGCAGCGGGGATTACCTAGCCAAAAACATTCAGTACTTC.

The rearrangement joins TRBV19 to TRBJ2-3; D is unclear. The V end lost 6 bases, the J end lost 0 bases, and 10 bases lay between the germline ends. Germline V lookup: CDR1 LNHDA, CDR2 SQIVND (reference sequence). This CDR3 has 14 amino acids. CDR3 amino acids: CASSIKKSTDTQYF. The CDR3 DNA reads TGTGCCAGTAGCATTAAAAAGAGCACAGATACGCAGTATTTT.

This clone has at least ten counts. The chain has TRBV4-1 and TRBJ2-7, with TRBD2 matching over 15 bases. This CDR3 region has 16 residues. With 1 base clipped from V and 7 bases from J, the junction kept 5 bases outside the gene matches. The germline V gene has CDR1 MGHRA and CDR2 YSYEKL. Here the CDR3 reads CASSQVPGLAGGEQYF. In DNA form, the CDR3 reads TGCGCCAGCAGCCAAGTTCCGGGACTAGCGGGAGGTGAGCAGTACTTC.

The chain employs TRBV6-6 and TRBJ1-1; D gene unclear. The CDR3 contains 14 residues. Per the germline V gene, CDR1 is MNHNY and CDR2 is SVGAGI (reference sequence). Trimming stripped 5 bases from V and 6 bases from J, with 16 bases between. The CDR3 loop reads CASSDRTFRSEAFF. DNA for the CDR3: TGTGCCAGCAGTGACCGGACTTTCCGATCTGAAGCTTTCTTT.

DNA for the CDR3: TGTGCCAGCAGTTTAGACCAGAGAAGTCAATTTGGGGCCAACGTCCTGACTTTC. Its protein is CASSLDQRSQFGANVLTF. This chain links TRBV27 with TRBJ2-6, with D uncertain. This CDR3 region has 18 residues. V was pared by 2 bases and J by 3 bases, with 17 bases between. The germline V gene encodes CDR1 MNHEY and CDR2 SMNVEV (reference sequence).

This clone turned up a few times. J is TRBJ1-4 and V is TRBV5-4, with D unresolved. The germline V gene encodes CDR1 SGHNT and CDR2 YYREEE (reference sequence). The CDR3 totals 16 residues. The V end lost 2 bases, the J end lost 1 base, and 12 bases lay between the germline ends. The CDR3 is CASSFGGAGTNEKLFF. Here the CDR3 DNA reads TGTGCCAGCAGCTTCGGAGGCGCCGGAACTAATGAAAAACTGTTTTTT.